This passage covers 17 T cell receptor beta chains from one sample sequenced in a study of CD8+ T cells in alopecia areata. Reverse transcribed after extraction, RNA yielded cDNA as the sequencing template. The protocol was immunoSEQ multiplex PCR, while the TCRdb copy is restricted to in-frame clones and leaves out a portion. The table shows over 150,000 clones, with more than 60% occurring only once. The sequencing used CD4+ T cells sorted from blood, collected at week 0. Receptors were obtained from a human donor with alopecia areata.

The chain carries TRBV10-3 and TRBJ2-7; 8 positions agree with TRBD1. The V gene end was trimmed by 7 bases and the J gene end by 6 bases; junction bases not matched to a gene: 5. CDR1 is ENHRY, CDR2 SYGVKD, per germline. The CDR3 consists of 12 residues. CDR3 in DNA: TGTGCCATCAAGGACAGGGAGGTCGAGCAGTACTTC. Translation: CAIKDREVEQYF.

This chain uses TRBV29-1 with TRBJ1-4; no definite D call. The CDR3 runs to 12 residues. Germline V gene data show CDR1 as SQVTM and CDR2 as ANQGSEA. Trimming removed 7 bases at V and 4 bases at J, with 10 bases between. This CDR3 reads CSAAENNEKLFF. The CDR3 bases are TGCAGCGCCGCCGAAAATAATGAAAAACTGTTTTTT.

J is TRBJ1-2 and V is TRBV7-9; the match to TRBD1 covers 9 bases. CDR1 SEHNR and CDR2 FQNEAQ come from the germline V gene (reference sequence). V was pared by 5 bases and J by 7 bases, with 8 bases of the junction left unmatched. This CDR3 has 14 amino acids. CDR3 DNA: TGTGCCAGCAGCCCACAGGGGGCCAAGGGTGGCTACACCTTC. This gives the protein CASSPQGAKGGYTF.

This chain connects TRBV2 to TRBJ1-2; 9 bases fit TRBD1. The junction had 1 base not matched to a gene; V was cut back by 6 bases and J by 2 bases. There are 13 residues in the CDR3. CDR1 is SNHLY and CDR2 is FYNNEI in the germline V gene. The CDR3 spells CASSGTGNYGYTF. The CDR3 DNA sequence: TGTGCCAGCAGCGGGACAGGGAACTATGGCTACACCTTC.

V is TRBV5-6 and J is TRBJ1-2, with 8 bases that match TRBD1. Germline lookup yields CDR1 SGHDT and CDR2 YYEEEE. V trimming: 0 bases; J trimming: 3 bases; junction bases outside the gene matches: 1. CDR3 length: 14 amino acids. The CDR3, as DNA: TGTGCCAGCAGCTTGGCGGGACAGGACTATGGCTACACCTTC. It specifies CASSLAGQDYGYTF.

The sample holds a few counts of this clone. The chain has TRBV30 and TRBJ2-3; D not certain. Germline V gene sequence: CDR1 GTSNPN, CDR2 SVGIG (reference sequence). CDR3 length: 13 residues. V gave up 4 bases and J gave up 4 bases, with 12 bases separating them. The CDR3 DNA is TGTGCCTGGAACGGCCGGCGACCAGATACGCAGTATTTT. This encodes CAWNGRRPDTQYF.

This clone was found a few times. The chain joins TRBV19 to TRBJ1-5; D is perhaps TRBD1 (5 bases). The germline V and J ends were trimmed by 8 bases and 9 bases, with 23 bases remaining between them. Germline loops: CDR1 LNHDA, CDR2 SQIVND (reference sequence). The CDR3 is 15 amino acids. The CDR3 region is CASDPSGTWSGPQHF. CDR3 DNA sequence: TGTGCCAGTGATCCTTCCGGGACCTGGTCGGGGCCCCAGCATTTT.

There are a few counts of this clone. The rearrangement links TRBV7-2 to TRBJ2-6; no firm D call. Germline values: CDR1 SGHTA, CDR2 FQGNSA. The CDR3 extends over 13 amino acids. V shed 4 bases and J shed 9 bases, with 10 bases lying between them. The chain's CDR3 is CASSSPGFNVLTF. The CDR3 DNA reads TGTGCCAGCAGCTCACCCGGGTTCAACGTCCTGACTTTC.

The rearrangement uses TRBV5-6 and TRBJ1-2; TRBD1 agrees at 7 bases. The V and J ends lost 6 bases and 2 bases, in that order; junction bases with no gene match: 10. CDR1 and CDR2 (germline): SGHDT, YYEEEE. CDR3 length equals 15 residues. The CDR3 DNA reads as TGTGCCAGCACCATAACCGACAGGGAAAACTATGGCTACACCTTC. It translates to CASTITDRENYGYTF.

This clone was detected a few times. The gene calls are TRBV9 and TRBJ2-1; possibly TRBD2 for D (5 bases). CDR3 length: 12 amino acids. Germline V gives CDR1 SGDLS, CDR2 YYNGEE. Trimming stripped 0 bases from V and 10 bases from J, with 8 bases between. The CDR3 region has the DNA TGTGCCAGCAGCGTAGGACGGGGAGAGCAGTTCTTC. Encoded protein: CASSVGRGEQFF.

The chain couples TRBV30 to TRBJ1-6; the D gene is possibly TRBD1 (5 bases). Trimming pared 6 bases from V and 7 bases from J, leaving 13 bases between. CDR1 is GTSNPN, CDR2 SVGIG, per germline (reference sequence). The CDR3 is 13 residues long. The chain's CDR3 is CACLGTGNSPLHF. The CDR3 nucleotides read TGTGCCTGCCTAGGGACGGGAAATTCACCCCTCCACTTT.

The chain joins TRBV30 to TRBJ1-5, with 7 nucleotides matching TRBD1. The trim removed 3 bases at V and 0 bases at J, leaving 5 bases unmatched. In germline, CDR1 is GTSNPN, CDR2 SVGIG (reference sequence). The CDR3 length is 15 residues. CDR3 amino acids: CAWRAGGYSNQPQHF. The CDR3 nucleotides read TGTGCCTGGAGGGCAGGGGGTTATAGCAATCAGCCCCAGCATTTT.

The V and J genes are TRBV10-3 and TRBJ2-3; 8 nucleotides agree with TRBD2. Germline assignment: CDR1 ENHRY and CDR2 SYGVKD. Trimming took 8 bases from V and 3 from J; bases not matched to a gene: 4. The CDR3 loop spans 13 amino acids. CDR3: CAIGSGGTDTQYF. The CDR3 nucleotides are TGTGCCATCGGGAGCGGGGGAACAGATACGCAGTATTTT.

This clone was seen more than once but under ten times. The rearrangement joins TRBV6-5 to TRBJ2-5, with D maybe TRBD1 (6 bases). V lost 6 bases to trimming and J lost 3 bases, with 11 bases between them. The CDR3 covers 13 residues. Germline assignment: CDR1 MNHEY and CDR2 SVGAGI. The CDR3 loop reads CASSYREEETQYF. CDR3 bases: TGTGCCAGCAGCTACAGGGAAGAAGAGACCCAGTACTTC.

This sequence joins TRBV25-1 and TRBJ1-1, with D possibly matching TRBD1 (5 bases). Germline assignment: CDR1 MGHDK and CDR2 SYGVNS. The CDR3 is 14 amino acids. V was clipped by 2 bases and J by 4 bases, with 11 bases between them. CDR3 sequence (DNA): TGTGCCAGCAGTGAAAAGACAGTTTCCACTGAAGCTTTCTTT. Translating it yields CASSEKTVSTEAFF.

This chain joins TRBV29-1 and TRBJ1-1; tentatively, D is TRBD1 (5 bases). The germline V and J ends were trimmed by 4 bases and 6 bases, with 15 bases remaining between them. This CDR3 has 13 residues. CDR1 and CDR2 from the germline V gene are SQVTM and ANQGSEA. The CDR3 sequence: CSVGRQLSAEAFF. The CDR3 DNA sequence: TGCAGCGTTGGCCGACAGCTAAGCGCTGAAGCTTTCTTT.

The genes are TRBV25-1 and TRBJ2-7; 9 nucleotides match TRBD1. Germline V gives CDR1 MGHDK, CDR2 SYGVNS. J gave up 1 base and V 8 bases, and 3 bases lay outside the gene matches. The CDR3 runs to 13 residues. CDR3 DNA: TGTGCCAGCCAGGGACAGGGTTCCTACGAGCAGTACTTC. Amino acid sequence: CASQGQGSYEQYF.